This T cell receptor (beta chain) came from a study of graft-versus-host responses after intestinal transplantation. Notes on the study in general: Detected in recipient marrow were GvH clones, some of which were first observed in ileum or blood.

A remark on this clone: Its specificity is unknown.

The CDR3 is 14 residues long. Between the trimmed V and J ends, which lost 8 bases and 6 bases, there was a span of 19 bases. CDR1 and CDR2 from the germline V gene are SNHLY and FYNNEI. Produced via immunoSEQ multiplex PCR; TCRdb's table is partial and in-frame only. This sample yields 85,000 to 100,000 clones, of which roughly 91% are seen a single time; 2% to 2.5% belongs to the top ten. The clonotype was recovered from a human donor who received an intestinal transplant. Sample: unstimulated CD8+ T cells sorted from spleen or lymph node cells, taken before intestinal transplant. The genes are TRBV2 and TRBJ2-5; a possible D gene is TRBD1 (5 bases). Written as DNA, the CDR3 is TGTGCCAGCGGGGCCCGGACCAGTAGGAAGACCCAGTACTTC. Amino acid sequence: CASGARTSRKTQYF.